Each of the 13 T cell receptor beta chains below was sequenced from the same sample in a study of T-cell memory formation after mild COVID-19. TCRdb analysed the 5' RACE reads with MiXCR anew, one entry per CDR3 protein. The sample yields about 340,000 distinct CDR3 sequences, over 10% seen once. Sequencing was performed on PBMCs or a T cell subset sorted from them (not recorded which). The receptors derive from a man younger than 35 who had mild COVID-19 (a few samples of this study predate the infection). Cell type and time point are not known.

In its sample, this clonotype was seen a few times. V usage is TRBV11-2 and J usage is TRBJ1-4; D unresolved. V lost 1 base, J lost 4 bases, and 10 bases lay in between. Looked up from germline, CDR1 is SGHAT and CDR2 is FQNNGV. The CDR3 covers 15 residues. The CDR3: CASSLARSNNEKLFF. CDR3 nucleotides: TGTGCCAGCAGCTTAGCACGCAGCAATAATGAAAAACTGTTTTTT.

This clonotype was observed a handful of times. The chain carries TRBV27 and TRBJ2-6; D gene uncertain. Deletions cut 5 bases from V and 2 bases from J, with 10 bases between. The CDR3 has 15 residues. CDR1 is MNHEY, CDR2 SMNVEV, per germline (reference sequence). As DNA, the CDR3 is TGTGCCAGCAGTCCGAGGTACGCTGGGGCCAACGTCCTGACTTTC. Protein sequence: CASSPRYAGANVLTF.

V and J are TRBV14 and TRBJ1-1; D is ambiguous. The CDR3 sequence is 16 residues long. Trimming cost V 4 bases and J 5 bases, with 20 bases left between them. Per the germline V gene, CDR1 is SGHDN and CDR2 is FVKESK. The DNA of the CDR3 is TGTGCCAGCAGCCCGCGGCGGAGTTCTGAGGAGACTGAAGCTTTCTTT. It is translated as CASSPRRSSEETEAFF.

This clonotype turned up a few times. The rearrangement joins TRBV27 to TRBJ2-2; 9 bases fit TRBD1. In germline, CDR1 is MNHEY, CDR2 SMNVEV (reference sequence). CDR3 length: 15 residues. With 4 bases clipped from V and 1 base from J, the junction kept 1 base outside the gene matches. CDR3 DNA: TGTGCCAGCAGTTACAGGGGGCGGAACACCGGGGAGCTGTTTTTT. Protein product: CASSYRGRNTGELFF.

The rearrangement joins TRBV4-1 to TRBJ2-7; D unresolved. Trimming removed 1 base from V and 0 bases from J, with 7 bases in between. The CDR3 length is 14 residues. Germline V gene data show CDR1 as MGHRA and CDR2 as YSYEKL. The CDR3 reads CASSQGLSSYEQYF. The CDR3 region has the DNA TGCGCCAGCAGCCAAGGCCTAAGCTCCTACGAGCAGTACTTC.

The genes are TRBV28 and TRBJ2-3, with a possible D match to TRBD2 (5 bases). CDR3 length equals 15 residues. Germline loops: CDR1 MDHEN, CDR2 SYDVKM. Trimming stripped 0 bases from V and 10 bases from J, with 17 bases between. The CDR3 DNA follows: TGTGCCAGCAGTTTATGGTCCGGTCTTCGCGGGTCGCAGTATTTT. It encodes CASSLWSGLRGSQYF. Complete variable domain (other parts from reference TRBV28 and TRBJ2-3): DVKVTQSSRYLVKRTGEKVFLECVQDMDHENMFWYRQDPGLGLRLIYFSYDVKMKEKGDIPEGYSVSREKKERFSLILESASTNQTSMYLCASSLWSGLRGSQYFGPGTRLTVL.

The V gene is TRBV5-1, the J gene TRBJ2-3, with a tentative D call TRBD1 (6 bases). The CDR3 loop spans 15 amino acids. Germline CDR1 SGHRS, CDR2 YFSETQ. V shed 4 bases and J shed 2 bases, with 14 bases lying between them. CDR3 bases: TGCGCCAGCAGCAACAGGGTACGGGACACAGATACGCAGTATTTT. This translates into CASSNRVRDTDTQYF.

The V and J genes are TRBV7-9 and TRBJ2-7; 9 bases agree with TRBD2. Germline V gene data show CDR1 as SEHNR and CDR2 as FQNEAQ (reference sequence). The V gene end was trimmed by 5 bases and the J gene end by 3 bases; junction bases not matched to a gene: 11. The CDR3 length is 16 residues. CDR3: CASSRVPASGDYEQYV. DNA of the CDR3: TGTGCCAGCAGCCGTGTTCCGGCTAGCGGGGACTACGAGCAGTACGTC.

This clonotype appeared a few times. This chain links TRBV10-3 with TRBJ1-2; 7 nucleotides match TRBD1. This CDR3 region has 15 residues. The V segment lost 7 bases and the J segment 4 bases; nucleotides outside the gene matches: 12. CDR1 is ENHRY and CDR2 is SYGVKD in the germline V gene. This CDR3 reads CAIKSAGTDTYGYTF. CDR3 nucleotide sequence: TGTGCCATCAAGTCCGCCGGGACAGACACCTATGGCTACACCTTC.

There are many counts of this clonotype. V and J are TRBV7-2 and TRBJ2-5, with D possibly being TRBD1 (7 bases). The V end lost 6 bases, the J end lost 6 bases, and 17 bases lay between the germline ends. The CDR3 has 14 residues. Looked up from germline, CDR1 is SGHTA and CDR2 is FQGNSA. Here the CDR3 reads CASRNDRAGKTQYF. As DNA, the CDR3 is TGTGCCAGCAGGAACGACAGGGCGGGGAAGACCCAGTACTTC. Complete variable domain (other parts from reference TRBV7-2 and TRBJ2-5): GAGVSQSPSNKVTEKGKDVELRCDPISGHTALYWYRQSLGQGLEFLIYFQGNSAPDKSGLPSDRFSAERTGGSVSTLTIQRTQQEDSAVYLCASRNDRAGKTQYFGPGTRLLVL.

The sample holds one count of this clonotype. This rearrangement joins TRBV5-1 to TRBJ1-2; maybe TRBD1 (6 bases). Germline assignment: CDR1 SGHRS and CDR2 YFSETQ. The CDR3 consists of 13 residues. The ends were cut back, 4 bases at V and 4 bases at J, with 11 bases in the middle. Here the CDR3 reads CASSLDRTYGYTF. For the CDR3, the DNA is TGCGCCAGCAGCCTAGACAGGACCTATGGCTACACCTTC. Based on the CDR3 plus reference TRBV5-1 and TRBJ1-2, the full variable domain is KAGVTQTPRYLIKTRGQQVTLSCSPISGHRSVSWYQQTPGQGLQFLFEYFSETQRNKGNFPGRFSGRQFSNSRSEMNVSTLELGDSALYLCASSLDRTYGYTFGSGTRLTVV.

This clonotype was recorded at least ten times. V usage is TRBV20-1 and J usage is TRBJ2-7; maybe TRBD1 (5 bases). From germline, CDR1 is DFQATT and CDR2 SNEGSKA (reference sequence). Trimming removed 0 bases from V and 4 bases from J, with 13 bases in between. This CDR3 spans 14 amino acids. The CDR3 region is CSARDDSNTYEQYV. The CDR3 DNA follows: TGCAGTGCTAGAGACGACAGTAACACTTACGAGCAGTACGTC.

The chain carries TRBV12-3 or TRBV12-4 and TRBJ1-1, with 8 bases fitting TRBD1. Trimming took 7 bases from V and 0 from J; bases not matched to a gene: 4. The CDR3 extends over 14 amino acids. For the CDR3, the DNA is TGTGCCAGCATCCAGGACAGGGTGAACACTGAAGCTTTCTTT. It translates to CASIQDRVNTEAFF.